This T cell receptor beta chain was retrieved from a study of shared clonotypes between healthy human individuals. The table came from immunoSEQ multiplex PCR; TCRdb's copy has only in-frame clones and leaves some out. The data contain around 2,000,000 clones, approximately 94% of them singletons. Terminally differentiated effector memory CD45RA+ cells were excluded from the naive CD8 cells, which were CD45RO-negative and positively selected for CCR7. The CDR3 consists of 16 residues. Germline V gene lookup returns CDR1 SGHRS and CDR2 YFSETQ. V was pared by 3 bases and J by 1 base, with 10 bases of the junction left unmatched.

This TCR was sampled from a man between 18 and 35 years old in good health. Some clones in this sample may be carry-over from other donors' samples. V gene TRBV5-1 combines with J gene TRBJ2-7; 7 bases agree with TRBD1. The sample comprised naive CD8+ T cells from PBMCs. CDR3 amino acids: CASSSDRDTQSYEQYF. The CDR3 DNA sequence: TGCGCCAGCAGCTCTGACAGGGATACCCAATCCTACGAGCAGTACTTC.